This T cell receptor beta chain was sequenced during a study of T cell responses to AZD1222 COVID-19 vaccine. Whole-study context: Combined were second doses at about 4 or about 12 weeks. Study findings and constraints: Unmutated variant regions reportedly attract nearly half of all spike-specific TCRs.

The V gene's germline CDR1 is SGHAT and CDR2 FQNNGV. The CDR3 contains 11 residues. TCRdb keeps only in-frame clones here, not all; method: immunoSEQ multiplex PCR. Of 150,000 to 200,000 clones in the sample, about 95% were seen once. A note on this clone: Its matching antigen is unknown. One end of the junction does not line up with germline, which may come from a read error.

The source material was peripheral blood, sampled on day 0 of AZD1222 vaccination. The clonotype was recovered from an adult in good health. The J gene is TRBJ1-2, the V gene TRBV11-2, with D maybe TRBD1 (6 bases). CDR3 bases: TGTGCCAGCAGCCTTAACCGGGACACTTCCTTC. Its protein is CASSLNRDTSF.